Listed here are 26 T cell receptor beta chains from one sample, sequenced in a study of T-cell reconstitution after alpha-beta-depleted transplantation in children. Unique molecular identifiers were used to barcode this TCRbeta library. TCRdb recomputed calls from the PCR reads with MiXCR, one row per CDR3 protein. This table holds hundreds of thousands of distinct CDR3 sequences, approximately 12% found once. This specimen consisted of PBMCs from the stem cell graft donor, obtained from the stem cell graft. These receptors were taken from a human donor who donated a stem cell graft to a child with combined immunodeficiency.

The rearrangement uses TRBV5-1 and TRBJ2-7; the D call may be TRBD1 or TRBD2 (5 bases each). Germline values: CDR1 SGHRS, CDR2 YFSETQ. V lost 8 bases and J 3 bases, leaving 27 bases between the germline ends. This CDR3 region has 17 residues. CDR3 nucleotide sequence: TGCGCCAGGGGCTCCTCTTTGGCCGGGACGGGGAACTACGAGCAGTACTTC. This gives the protein CARGSSLAGTGNYEQYF.

In its sample, this clonotype was seen many times. This rearrangement joins TRBV29-1 to TRBJ2-7; 7 positions agree with TRBD1. J was trimmed by 7 bases and V by 6 bases; bases with no gene match: 18. There are 15 residues in the CDR3. CDR1 and CDR2 from the germline V gene are SQVTM and ANQGSEA. CDR3 nucleotides: TGCAGCGTCCCAAGGGAGACAGGGCCAATTGGGGAGCAGTACTTC. It encodes CSVPRETGPIGEQYF.

V and J are TRBV9 and TRBJ2-1; TRBD2 aligns across 11 bases. J gave up 1 base and V 4 bases, and 7 bases lay outside the gene matches. The CDR3 is 17 residues long. The V gene's germline CDR1 is SGDLS and CDR2 YYNGEE. CDR3 bases: TGTGCCAGCAGCTTCAGACTAGCGGGGAGGTCCTACAATGAGCAGTTCTTC. It is translated as CASSFRLAGRSYNEQFF.

This clonotype appeared a few times. The CDR3 coding sequence is TGTGCCAGCAGTTACTCGACTCAACCACAAGAGACCCAGTACTTC. Encoded protein: CASSYSTQPQETQYF. The gene calls are TRBV6-5 and TRBJ2-5, with no clear D. The CDR3 spans 15 residues. V dropped 0 bases and J dropped 2 bases, with 10 bases sitting between them. CDR1 is MNHEY and CDR2 is SVGAGI in the germline V gene.

The sample holds a few counts of this clonotype. The gene calls are TRBV29-1 and TRBJ2-5; D is ambiguous. This CDR3 comprises 13 residues. From germline, CDR1 is SQVTM and CDR2 ANQGSEA. V lost 5 bases, J lost 0 bases, and 10 bases lay in between. CDR3 sequence (DNA): TGCAGCGTTACCCAGAAGTACCAAGAGACCCAGTACTTC. It encodes CSVTQKYQETQYF.

The rearrangement uses TRBV30 and TRBJ1-1; D is undetermined. The germline V gene encodes CDR1 GTSNPN and CDR2 SVGIG (reference sequence). The CDR3 runs 14 residues. The V end lost 0 bases, the J end lost 0 bases, and 8 bases lay between the germline ends. The CDR3 nucleotides are TGTGCCTGGAGTGTGGCCAGCTTGAACACTGAAGCTTTCTTT. Translating gives CAWSVASLNTEAFF.

This clonotype has a count of ten or more. The rearrangement joins TRBV5-4 to TRBJ2-1; D not resolved. Trimming took off 2 bases at V and 5 bases at J, with 8 bases between the two ends. From germline, CDR1 is SGHNT and CDR2 YYREEE (reference sequence). The CDR3 length is 13 residues. Written as DNA, the CDR3 is TGTGCCAGCAGCTTTCCCGTGGACAATGAGCAGTTCTTC. Protein product: CASSFPVDNEQFF. Supplemented by reference TRBV5-4 and TRBJ2-1, the full variable domain reads ETGVTQSPTHLIKTRGQQVTLRCSSQSGHNTVSWYQQALGQGPQFIFQYYREEENGRGNFPPRFSGLQFPNYSSELNVNALELDDSALYLCASSFPVDNEQFFGPGTRLTVL.

The V gene is TRBV5-1, the J gene TRBJ1-5; 7 nucleotides agree with TRBD1. J lost 4 bases, V lost 4 bases, and 5 bases had no gene match. Germline CDR1 SGHRS, CDR2 YFSETQ. The CDR3 is 14 amino acids. For the CDR3, the DNA is TGCGCCAGCAGCGAGGGGGCAAGTAATCAGCCCCAGCATTTT. This sequence encodes CASSEGASNQPQHF.

This clonotype was counted many times. The chain is built from TRBV6-1 and TRBJ2-1, with D possibly matching TRBD2 (6 bases). Germline CDR1 is MNHNS and CDR2 is SASEGT. The CDR3 has 17 residues. V was shortened by 4 bases and J by 7 bases, with 23 bases between the two germline ends. The CDR3 loop reads CASSGLLGTPGGNEQFF. In DNA form, the CDR3 reads TGTGCCAGCAGTGGTCTACTTGGTACTCCCGGGGGAAATGAGCAGTTCTTC.

The V call is TRBV12-3 or TRBV12-4, the J call TRBJ2-7; 7 nucleotides align to TRBD2. V lost 4 bases, J lost 2 bases, and 5 bases stayed unmatched. There are 14 residues in the CDR3. The CDR3 DNA follows: TGTGCCAGCAGTTGGGGACTATTCACCTACGAGCAGTACTTC. This sequence encodes CASSWGLFTYEQYF.

This clonotype was seen a few times. The rearrangement links TRBV5-1 to TRBJ2-5; D unclear. The CDR3 sequence is 15 residues long. Germline-derived CDR1 and CDR2 are SGHRS and YFSETQ. Trimming removed 2 bases at V and 5 bases at J, with 16 bases between. This chain's CDR3 is CASSFGQPKDETQYF. In nucleotides, the CDR3 is TGCGCCAGCAGCTTCGGGCAGCCGAAGGATGAGACCCAGTACTTC.

The chain is built from TRBV9 and TRBJ2-5, with D possibly matching TRBD1 (5 bases). The V end was cut by 0 bases, the J end by 5 bases, with 14 bases between. Germline V CDR1 and CDR2: SGDLS, YYNGEE. This CDR3 is 15 amino acids long. In DNA, the CDR3 is TGTGCCAGCAGCGTAGGGGGCCGGTTTATCGAGACCCAGTACTTC. Translated, it gives CASSVGGRFIETQYF.

The V and J genes are TRBV7-8 and TRBJ1-6; 7 bases align to TRBD1. V lost 5 bases, J lost 6 bases, and 10 bases stayed unmatched. The CDR3 consists of 16 residues. The germline CDR1 and CDR2 sequences are SGHVS and FQNEAQ. The CDR3 sequence: CASSPGGGGSNSPLHF. The CDR3 DNA follows: TGTGCCAGCAGCCCAGGGGGGGGTGGGAGTAATTCACCCCTCCACTTT.

This clonotype appeared a few times. This sequence joins TRBV27 and TRBJ1-4; TRBD1 matches at 9 bases. Germline V gene data show CDR1 as MNHEY and CDR2 as SMNVEV (reference sequence). This CDR3 contains 15 residues. V trimming: 7 bases; J trimming: 4 bases; junction bases outside the gene matches: 7. CDR3 in amino acids: CASTMTGGVNEKLFF. DNA for the CDR3: TGTGCCAGCACCATGACAGGGGGTGTTAATGAAAAACTGTTTTTT.

The V and J genes are TRBV6-1 and TRBJ2-2; no clear D gene. The CDR3 extends over 14 amino acids. The V gene lost 5 bases and the J gene lost 1 base, with 8 bases spanning the gap. From germline, CDR1 is MNHNS and CDR2 SASEGT. The chain's CDR3 is CASSKRGNTGELFF. The CDR3 coding sequence is TGTGCCAGCAGTAAAAGAGGGAACACCGGGGAGCTGTTTTTT.

Many counts were recorded for this clonotype. The chain has TRBV12-3 or TRBV12-4 and TRBJ2-2; TRBD1 is a possible D gene (6 bases). V was trimmed by 3 bases and J by 2 bases, leaving 7 bases between them. There are 14 residues in the CDR3. DNA of the CDR3: TGTGCCAGCAGTTTTGGGACAAACACCGGGGAGCTGTTTTTT. Protein sequence: CASSFGTNTGELFF.

This clonotype has a count of ten or more. This chain connects TRBV5-4 to TRBJ1-5, with D possibly TRBD1 on 6 matching bases. V lost 0 bases and J lost 1, with 20 bases in between. This CDR3 comprises 19 residues. CDR1 and CDR2 (germline): SGHNT, YYREEE (reference sequence). For the CDR3, the DNA is TGTGCCAGCAGCTTGGTACAGGGCCTGTCGGGAGGGAGCAATCAGCCCCAGCATTTT. This codes for CASSLVQGLSGGSNQPQHF.

V and J are TRBV29-1 and TRBJ2-3; D is possibly TRBD1 or TRBD2 (6 bases each). The CDR3 is 15 amino acids. The V end was cut by 6 bases, the J end by 2 bases, with 18 bases between. Germline values: CDR1 SQVTM, CDR2 ANQGSEA. The CDR3 sequence: CSVLRDISFTDTQYF. The CDR3 DNA sequence: TGCAGCGTCTTGCGGGACATATCGTTCACAGATACGCAGTATTTT.

This clonotype appeared a few times. This chain joins TRBV6-1 and TRBJ2-4, with D perhaps matching TRBD1 or TRBD2 (6 bases each). The CDR3 is 17 residues long. The ends were cut back, 8 bases at V and 4 bases at J, with 24 bases in the middle. Germline-derived CDR1 and CDR2 are MNHNS and SASEGT. DNA of the CDR3: TGTGCCAGCGTCCGGAGGGTCGGGGCAGGGGAAAAAAACATTCAGTACTTC. This encodes CASVRRVGAGEKNIQYF.

In this sample, this clonotype turned up many times. The rearrangement uses TRBV12-3 or TRBV12-4 and TRBJ1-2; TRBD1 is a possible D gene (5 bases). This CDR3 contains 14 residues. V was cut by 4 bases and J by 5 bases, with 14 bases left in between. The CDR3 DNA sequence: TGTGCCAGCAGTTATGGTCCGGGGGATTATGGCTACACCTTC. Its translation is CASSYGPGDYGYTF.

The gene calls are TRBV6-2 or TRBV6-3 and TRBJ2-2; 8 positions match TRBD1. The CDR3 extends over 18 amino acids. Trimming cost V 5 bases and J 6 bases; bases outside gene matches: 17. Germline CDR1 and CDR2: MNHEY and SVGEGT. In nucleotides, the CDR3 is TGTGCCAGCAGTCCCCTGGATCTGGCAGGGGGCAGCGCCGGGGAGCTGTTTTTT. It specifies CASSPLDLAGGSAGELFF.

The sample holds a few counts of this clonotype. This chain uses TRBV20-1 with TRBJ2-1, with 9 positions matching TRBD2. Germline V gene lookup returns CDR1 DFQATT and CDR2 SNEGSKA (reference sequence). Trimming cost V 3 bases and J 7 bases; bases outside gene matches: 4. The CDR3 is made up of 13 amino acids. In DNA, the CDR3 is TGCAGTGCTAGTTCTAGCGGGAAGAATGAGCAGTTCTTC. It specifies CSASSSGKNEQFF.

This clonotype has a handful of counts. The CDR3 is CASSHLTGTDEKLFF. The CDR3 DNA reads TGCGCCAGCAGCCACCTGACAGGGACGGATGAAAAACTGTTTTTT. The rearrangement links TRBV4-3 to TRBJ1-4, with TRBD1 matching 7 bases. The germline V gene encodes CDR1 LGHNA and CDR2 YSLEER. The CDR3 loop spans 15 amino acids. The V gene end was trimmed by 3 bases and the J gene end by 6 bases; junction bases not matched to a gene: 7.

This clonotype was counted between two and nine times. The rearrangement uses TRBV27 and TRBJ2-5, with D perhaps TRBD2 (6 bases). Germline lookup yields CDR1 MNHEY and CDR2 SMNVEV (reference sequence). The CDR3 consists of 18 residues. V lost 6 bases and J 2 bases, leaving 25 bases between the germline ends. The CDR3 DNA reads as TGTGCCAGCAGCCGGTTTCCCGGGACTTCGCCCCTTCAAGAGACCCAGTACTTC. Translation gives CASSRFPGTSPLQETQYF.

A few counts support this clonotype. The J gene is TRBJ2-7, the V gene TRBV2; TRBD2 matches 15 bases. Germline CDR1 reads SNHLY; CDR2 reads FYNNEI. Trimming at V came to 9 bases and at J to 4 bases, leaving 4 bases not matched to a gene. The CDR3 length is 14 residues. The CDR3 sequence is CARGLAGGLYEQYF. CDR3 nucleotide sequence: TGTGCCAGGGGACTAGCGGGAGGCCTGTACGAGCAGTACTTC.

This clonotype came up a few times. The rearrangement joins TRBV7-2 to TRBJ1-6; 8 bases align to TRBD1. Per the germline V gene, CDR1 is SGHTA and CDR2 is FQGNSA. This CDR3 comprises 15 residues. V was pared by 5 bases and J by 4 bases, with 4 bases of the junction left unmatched. As DNA, the CDR3 is TGTGCCAGCAGCAACAGGGGGGTGTATAATTCACCCCTCCACTTT. This encodes CASSNRGVYNSPLHF.